This TCR beta chain was documented in a study of metastatic and nonmetastatic thyroid tumors. About the research overall: Peripheral blood and tumor or nodule samples from malignant and benign thyroid patients were compared. Study results and caveats: It was reportedly found that TCR beta diversity was significantly higher in malignant thyroid tumors than in benign nodules, a difference seen in both blood and tumor samples.

From germline, CDR1 is MNHNS and CDR2 SASEGT. V lost 8 bases, J lost 5 bases, and 9 bases stayed unmatched. There are 14 residues in the CDR3. Prior to thyroid surgery, none of the patients had received any treatment. In the authors' workflow: Variation in CDR3 across clinicopathological groups served as the basis for constructing a distant-metastasis classifier in papillary thyroid cancer. TCRdb reprocessed the PCR reads using MiXCR. Here the V and J calls rest on TCRdb's processing, not on the authors' analysis. The sample lists more than 85,000 clones, 8.6% occurring once. This clone appeared a few times. Its antigen is unidentified.

The sample comprised blood. The genes are TRBV6-1 and TRBJ1-2, with 9 bases fitting TRBD1. This clonotype was obtained from a female donor with papillary thyroid cancer or a benign thyroid nodule (not recorded which). Some clones in this sample may be carry-over from other donors' samples. CDR3 DNA: TGTGCCAGCGCCCTTCCGGGACAGGGATATGGCTACACCTTC. It specifies CASALPGQGYGYTF.